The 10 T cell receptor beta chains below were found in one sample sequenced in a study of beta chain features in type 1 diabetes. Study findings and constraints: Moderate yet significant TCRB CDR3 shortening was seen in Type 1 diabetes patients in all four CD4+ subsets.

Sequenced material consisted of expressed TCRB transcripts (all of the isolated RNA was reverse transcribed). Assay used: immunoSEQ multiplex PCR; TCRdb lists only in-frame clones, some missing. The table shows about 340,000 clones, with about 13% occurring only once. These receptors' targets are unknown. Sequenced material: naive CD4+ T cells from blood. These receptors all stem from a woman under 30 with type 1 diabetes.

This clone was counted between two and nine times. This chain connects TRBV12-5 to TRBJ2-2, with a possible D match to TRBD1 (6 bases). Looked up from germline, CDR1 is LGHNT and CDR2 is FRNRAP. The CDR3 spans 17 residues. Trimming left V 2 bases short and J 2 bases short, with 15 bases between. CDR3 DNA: TGTGCTAGTGGTTTGAGATTCTGGACAGCTAACACCGGGGAGCTGTTTTTT. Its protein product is CASGLRFWTANTGELFF.

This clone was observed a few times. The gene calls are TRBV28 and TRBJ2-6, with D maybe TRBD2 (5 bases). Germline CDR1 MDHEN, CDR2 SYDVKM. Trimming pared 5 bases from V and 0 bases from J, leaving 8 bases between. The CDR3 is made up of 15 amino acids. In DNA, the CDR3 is TGTGCCAGCAGTGTACGGGGCTCTGGGGCCAACGTCCTGACTTTC. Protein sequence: CASSVRGSGANVLTF.

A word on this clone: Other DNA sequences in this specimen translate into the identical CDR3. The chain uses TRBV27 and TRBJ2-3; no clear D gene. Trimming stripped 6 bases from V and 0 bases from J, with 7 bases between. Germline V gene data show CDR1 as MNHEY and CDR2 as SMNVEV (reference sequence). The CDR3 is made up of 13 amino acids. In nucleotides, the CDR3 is TGTGCCAGCAGGCCTAGGAGCACAGATACGCAGTATTTT. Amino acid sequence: CASRPRSTDTQYF.

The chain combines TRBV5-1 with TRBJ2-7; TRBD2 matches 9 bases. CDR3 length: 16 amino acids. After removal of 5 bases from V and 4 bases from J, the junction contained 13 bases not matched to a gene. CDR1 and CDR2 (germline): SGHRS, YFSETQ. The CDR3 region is CASRQLAGTIGYEQYF. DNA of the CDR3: TGCGCCAGCAGACAACTAGCGGGTACGATCGGGTACGAGCAGTACTTC.

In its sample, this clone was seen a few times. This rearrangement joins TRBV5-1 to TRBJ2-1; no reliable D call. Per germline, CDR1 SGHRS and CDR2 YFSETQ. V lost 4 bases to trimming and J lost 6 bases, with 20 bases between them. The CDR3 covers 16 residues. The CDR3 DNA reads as TGCGCCAGCAGCCGCCTGTGGGCCCGGTCCCCCAATGAGCAGTTCTTC. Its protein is CASSRLWARSPNEQFF.

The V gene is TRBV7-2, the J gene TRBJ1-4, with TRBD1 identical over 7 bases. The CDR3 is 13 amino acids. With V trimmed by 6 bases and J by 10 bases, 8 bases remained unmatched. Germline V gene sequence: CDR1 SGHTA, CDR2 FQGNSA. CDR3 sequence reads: CASSSGQQGKLFF. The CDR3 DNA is TGTGCCAGCAGTTCGGGACAGCAGGGAAAACTGTTTTTT.

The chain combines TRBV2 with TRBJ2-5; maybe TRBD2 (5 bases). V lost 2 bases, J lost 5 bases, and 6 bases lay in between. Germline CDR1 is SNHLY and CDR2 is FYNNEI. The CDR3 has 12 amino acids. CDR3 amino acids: CASSERRETQYF. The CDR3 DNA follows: TGTGCCAGCAGTGAAAGGAGGGAGACCCAGTACTTC.

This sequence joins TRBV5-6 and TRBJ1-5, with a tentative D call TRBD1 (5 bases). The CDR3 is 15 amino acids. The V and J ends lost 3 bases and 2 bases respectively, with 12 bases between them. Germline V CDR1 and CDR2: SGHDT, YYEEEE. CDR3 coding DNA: TGTGCCAGCAGCTCGTTTGGAGGGGGCAATCAGCCCCAGCATTTT. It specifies CASSSFGGGNQPQHF.

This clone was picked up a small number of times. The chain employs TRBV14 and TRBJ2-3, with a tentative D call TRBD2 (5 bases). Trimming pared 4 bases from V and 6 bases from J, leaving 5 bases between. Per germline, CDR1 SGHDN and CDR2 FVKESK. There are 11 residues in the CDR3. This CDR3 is CASSRRDTQYF. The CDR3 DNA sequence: TGTGCCAGCAGCCGGAGGGATACGCAGTATTTT.

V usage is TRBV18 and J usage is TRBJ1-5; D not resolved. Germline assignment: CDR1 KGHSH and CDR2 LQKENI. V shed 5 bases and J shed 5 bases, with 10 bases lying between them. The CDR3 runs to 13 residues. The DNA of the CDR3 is TGTGCCAGCTCAGAGGGATTGGATCAGCCCCAGCATTTT. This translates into CASSEGLDQPQHF.